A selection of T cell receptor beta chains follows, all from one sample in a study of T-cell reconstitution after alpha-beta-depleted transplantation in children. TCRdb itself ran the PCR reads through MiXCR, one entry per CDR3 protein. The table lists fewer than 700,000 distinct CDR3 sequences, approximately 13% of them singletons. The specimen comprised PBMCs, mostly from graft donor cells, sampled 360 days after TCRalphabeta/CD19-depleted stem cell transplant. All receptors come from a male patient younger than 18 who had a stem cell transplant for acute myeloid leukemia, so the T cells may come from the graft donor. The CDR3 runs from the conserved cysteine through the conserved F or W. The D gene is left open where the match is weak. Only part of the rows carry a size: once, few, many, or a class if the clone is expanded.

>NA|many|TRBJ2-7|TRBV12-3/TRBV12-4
CASSLGQRSYEQYF
TGTGCCAGCAGTTTAGGACAGCGCTCCTACGAGCAGTACTTC
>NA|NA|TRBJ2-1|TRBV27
CASSLRYQYNEQFF
TGTGCCAGCAGTTTGAGGTACCAATACAATGAGCAGTTCTTC
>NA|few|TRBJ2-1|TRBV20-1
CSSNWAIHDNEQFF
TGCAGTTCCAACTGGGCCATCCACGACAATGAGCAGTTCTTC
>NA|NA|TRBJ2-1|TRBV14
CASSPGHGPYNEQFF
TGTGCCAGCAGCCCGGGACATGGACCCTACAATGAGCAGTTCTTC
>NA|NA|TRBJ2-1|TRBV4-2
CASSQTEGPHYNEQFF
TGTGCCAGCAGCCAAACCGAGGGACCCCACTACAATGAGCAGTTCTTC
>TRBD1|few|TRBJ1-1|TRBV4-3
CASSLRGSFDTEAFF
TGCGCCAGCAGCCTCAGGGGGAGTTTTGACACTGAAGCTTTCTTT
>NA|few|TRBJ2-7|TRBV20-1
CSASRGLINDYEQYF
TGCAGTGCTAGCAGGGGTTTAATTAACGACTACGAGCAGTACTTC
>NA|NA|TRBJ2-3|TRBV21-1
CASSKSPAGKADTQYF
TGTGCCAGCAGCAAAAGCCCAGCGGGAAAGGCAGATACGCAGTATTTT
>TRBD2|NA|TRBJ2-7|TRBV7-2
CASSLAPRLAGYEQYF
TGTGCCAGCAGCTTAGCCCCTAGACTAGCGGGCTACGAGCAGTACTTC
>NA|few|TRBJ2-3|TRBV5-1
CATRRRNTQYF
TGCGCCACCCGACGGAGGAATACGCAGTATTTT
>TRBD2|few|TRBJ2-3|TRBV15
CATSRGTSGLTDTQYF
TGTGCCACCAGCAGAGGGACTAGCGGCCTCACAGATACGCAGTATTTT
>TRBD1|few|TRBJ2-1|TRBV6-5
CASSYWEGQGGNEQFF
TGTGCCAGCAGTTACTGGGAGGGACAGGGGGGTAATGAGCAGTTCTTC
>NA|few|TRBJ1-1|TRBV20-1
CSAGGMNTEAFF
TGCAGTGCGGGCGGAATGAACACTGAAGCTTTCTTT